The 9 T cell receptor beta chains below all came from one sample that was sequenced in a study of T cell responses to AZD1222 COVID-19 vaccine. Clones were sequenced by immunoSEQ multiplex PCR, and TCRdb holds only the in-frame ones, with some missing. The sample shows about 130,000 clones, roughly 88% of them seen only once. Sequencing used peripheral blood, obtained on day 0 of AZD1222 vaccination. The receptor source for this set is an adult in good health.

The chain has TRBV6-5 and TRBJ2-3; D might be TRBD2 (5 bases). CDR1 and CDR2 from the germline V gene are MNHEY and SVGAGI. Trimming took off 0 bases at V and 5 bases at J, with 12 bases between the two ends. This CDR3 is 15 amino acids long. The CDR3 here is CASSYSGEGIDTQYF. The CDR3 region has the DNA TGTGCCAGCAGTTACTCAGGCGAGGGAATAGATACGCAGTATTTT.

The chain is built from TRBV7-2 and TRBJ2-7, with 11 bases aligning to TRBD2. The V segment lost 5 bases and the J segment 0 bases; nucleotides outside the gene matches: 9. The germline V gene encodes CDR1 SGHTA and CDR2 FQGNSA. The CDR3 spans 17 residues. The CDR3 DNA reads as TGTGCCAGCAGCCCAGGACTAGCGGGTATTACCTCCTACGAGCAGTACTTC. It translates to CASSPGLAGITSYEQYF. Using reference TRBV7-2 and TRBJ2-7 for the parts outside the CDR3, the full variable domain is GAGVSQSPSNKVTEKGKDVELRCDPISGHTALYWYRQSLGQGLEFLIYFQGNSAPDKSGLPSDRFSAERTGGSVSTLTIQRTQQEDSAVYLCASSPGLAGITSYEQYFGPGTRLTVT.

The chain couples TRBV6-5 to TRBJ2-3, with 10 bases aligning to TRBD2. CDR3 length equals 14 residues. Losses at the gene ends were 6 bases for V and 2 bases for J; bases not matched to a gene: 2. Looked up from germline, CDR1 is MNHEY and CDR2 is SVGAGI. The CDR3 is CASRLAGATDTQYF. CDR3 sequence (DNA): TGTGCCAGCAGGCTAGCGGGAGCCACAGATACGCAGTATTTT.

CDR3 loop: CASNRRGRADGYTF. The CDR3 DNA is TGTGCCAGCAATCGAAGGGGGAGGGCGGATGGCTACACCTTC. The genes are TRBV2 and TRBJ1-2, with TRBD1 as a possible D gene (6 bases). The CDR3 covers 14 residues. Deletions cut 7 bases from V and 6 bases from J, with 18 bases between. Germline V CDR1 and CDR2: SNHLY, FYNNEI.

The chain joins TRBV19 to TRBJ2-1, with a weak D call TRBD2 (6 bases). Per germline, CDR1 LNHDA and CDR2 SQIVND (reference sequence). The CDR3 consists of 13 residues. V lost 5 bases, J lost 7 bases, and 12 bases lay in between. The CDR3: CASSSGDLNEQFF. CDR3 DNA: TGTGCCAGTAGTTCGGGGGACCTAAATGAGCAGTTCTTC.

The rearrangement uses TRBV7-6 and TRBJ1-2, with no clear D. The CDR3 sequence is 12 residues long. Germline-derived CDR1 and CDR2 are SGHVS and FNYEAQ. Deletions cut 4 bases from V and 4 bases from J, with 7 bases between. The CDR3 spells CASSSNSYGYTF. In DNA form, the CDR3 reads TGTGCCAGCAGCTCTAACAGCTATGGCTACACCTTC.

CDR3 protein: CASSPEGAGNSPLHF. For the CDR3, the DNA is TGTGCCAGCAGCCCAGAGGGGGCCGGGAATTCACCCCTCCACTTT. The chain recombines TRBV11-3 with TRBJ1-6; 7 nucleotides align to TRBD1. The CDR3 sequence is 15 residues long. The V gene end was trimmed by 5 bases and the J gene end by 7 bases; junction bases not matched to a gene: 8. In germline, CDR1 is SGHNT, CDR2 YENEEA.

This chain links TRBV10-3 with TRBJ2-7; D may be TRBD2 (5 bases). Trimming shortened V by 0 bases and J by 7 bases, and 19 bases separated the two germline ends. Germline loops: CDR1 ENHRY, CDR2 SYGVKD. CDR3 length equals 16 residues. The CDR3 sequence: CAISESGRPLPGEQYF. The CDR3, as DNA: TGTGCCATCAGTGAGTCCGGCCGGCCTCTGCCGGGGGAGCAGTACTTC.

This chain uses TRBV10-3 with TRBJ1-1; D call uncertain. CDR3 size: 14 residues. Per the germline V gene, CDR1 is ENHRY and CDR2 is SYGVKD. Trimming removed 3 bases at V and 0 bases at J, with 8 bases between. CDR3 residues: CAISDQRVNTEAFF. The DNA for the CDR3 is TGTGCCATCAGTGATCAAAGAGTGAACACTGAAGCTTTCTTT.